This T cell receptor (beta chain) was retrieved from a study of shared clonotypes between healthy human individuals. Only CD45RO-negative cells positively selected for CCR7 counted as naive CD8 cells, so terminally differentiated effector memory CD45RA+ cells were excluded. The assay was run at deep level. Profiling relied on immunoSEQ multiplex PCR, and the TCRdb table lists in-frame clones only, not all of them. The profile shows about 2.1 million clones, around 93% of them singletons. Trimming shortened V by 0 bases and J by 2 bases, and 8 bases separated the two germline ends. Germline V gene lookup returns CDR1 SGHNT and CDR2 YYREEE (reference sequence). CDR3 length: 14 residues.

V and J are TRBV5-4 and TRBJ1-2; the D is unclear. The specimen was naive CD8+ T cells from PBMCs. This receptor was identified in a man between 18 and 35 years old in good health. Some clones in this sample may be carry-over from other donors' samples. CDR3 sequence: CASSLVQANYGYTF. The CDR3 DNA reads as TGTGCCAGCAGCTTGGTTCAGGCCAACTATGGCTACACCTTC.